The 17 T cell receptor beta chains below all came from one sample that was sequenced in a study of control samples from healthy donors and cancer patients. Assay used: immunoSEQ multiplex PCR; TCRdb lists only in-frame clones, some missing. The sample lists some 220,000 clones; about 94% were seen once. Sequences were obtained from blood. Receptor source: a man aged 50 to 59 in good health.

The rearrangement uses TRBV10-3 and TRBJ2-1, with 10 positions matching TRBD1. Per the germline V gene, CDR1 is ENHRY and CDR2 is SYGVKD. The CDR3 is made up of 15 amino acids. After removal of 8 bases from V and 9 bases from J, the junction contained 13 bases not matched to a gene. Written as DNA, the CDR3 is TGTGCCATCCAATCAGGGGACAGGGGAGGGGTTGAGCAGTTCTTC. Encoded protein: CAIQSGDRGGVEQFF.

V is TRBV30 and J is TRBJ1-1; D is uncertain. Trimming cost V 4 bases and J 2 bases, with 14 bases left between them. Germline CDR1 is GTSNPN and CDR2 is SVGIG (reference sequence). The CDR3 length is 14 residues. The DNA of the CDR3 is TGTGCCTGGATGTACATCCCTAAAAACACTGAAGCTTTCTTT. As protein: CAWMYIPKNTEAFF.

This chain uses TRBV6-5 with TRBJ2-5, with D maybe TRBD2 (5 bases). The CDR3 runs 16 residues. Germline CDR1 MNHEY, CDR2 SVGAGI. Trimming took off 0 bases at V and 4 bases at J, with 15 bases between the two ends. CDR3 DNA sequence: TGTGCCAGCAGTTACTCGAGTTTTTCGGGGAGAGAGACCCAGTACTTC. It encodes CASSYSSFSGRETQYF.

The chain has TRBV5-1 and TRBJ2-7, with D maybe TRBD2 (5 bases). The V end lost 0 bases, the J end lost 2 bases, and 12 bases lay between the germline ends. The CDR3 is made up of 15 amino acids. Germline CDR1 SGHRS, CDR2 YFSETQ. In DNA, the CDR3 is TGCGCCAGCAGCTTGGCCCTTACGGGAACCTACGAGCAGTACTTC. Translation: CASSLALTGTYEQYF.

This sequence joins TRBV3-1 (or the pseudogene TRBV3-2) and TRBJ1-1; TRBD1 might be the D (6 bases). Trimming cost V 0 bases and J 8 bases, with 16 bases left between them. CDR1 and CDR2 (germline): LGHDT, YNNKEL (reference sequence). The CDR3 contains 15 residues. CDR3 protein: CASSQDARGRREAFF. DNA for the CDR3: TGTGCCAGCAGCCAAGATGCAAGGGGGAGGAGAGAAGCTTTCTTT.

The chain employs TRBV30 and TRBJ2-7; D not certain. V shed 6 bases and J shed 6 bases, with 12 bases lying between them. The CDR3 is made up of 11 amino acids. Germline CDR1 reads GTSNPN; CDR2 reads SVGIG (reference sequence). Here the CDR3 reads CACQSSGEQYF. The CDR3, as DNA: TGTGCCTGCCAATCGTCTGGCGAGCAGTACTTC.

This chain connects TRBV7-8 to TRBJ2-2; tentative D call: TRBD2 (7 bases). V was trimmed by 1 base and J by 0 bases, leaving 12 bases between them. The length of the CDR3 is 17 residues. The V gene's germline CDR1 is SGHVS and CDR2 FQNEAQ. The CDR3 protein is CASSLGGGTPNTGELFF. The CDR3 DNA is TGTGCCAGCAGCTTAGGGGGAGGGACACCGAACACCGGGGAGCTGTTTTTT. Full variable domain (outside the CDR3, taken from reference TRBV7-8 and TRBJ2-2): GAGVSQSPRYKVAKRGQDVALRCDPISGHVSLFWYQQALGQGPEFLTYFQNEAQLDKSGLPSDRFFAERPEGSVSTLKIQRTQQEDSAVYLCASSLGGGTPNTGELFFGEGSRLTVL.

This sequence joins TRBV19 and TRBJ1-1; 8 bases are shared with TRBD1. The trim removed 5 bases at V and 3 bases at J, leaving 8 bases unmatched. The V gene's germline CDR1 is LNHDA and CDR2 SQIVND (reference sequence). CDR3 length: 15 amino acids. This CDR3 is CASSVNRGWDTEAFF. The CDR3 bases are TGTGCCAGTAGTGTCAACAGGGGGTGGGACACTGAAGCTTTCTTT.

This chain links TRBV7-2 with TRBJ1-6; D is ambiguous. From germline, CDR1 is SGHTA and CDR2 FQGNSA. This CDR3 has 18 residues. V was shortened by 1 base and J by 8 bases, with 21 bases between the two germline ends. This chain's CDR3 is CASSLGIWARLSHSPLHF. The CDR3 DNA follows: TGTGCCAGCAGCTTAGGGATCTGGGCCAGACTCTCCCATTCACCCCTCCACTTT.

V and J are TRBV5-1 and TRBJ2-5; no definite D call. The germline V gene encodes CDR1 SGHRS and CDR2 YFSETQ. The CDR3 length is 14 residues. Trimming took 2 bases from V and 0 from J, leaving 8 bases between them. For the CDR3, the DNA is TGCGCCAGCAGCTTACAACAGTACCAAGAGACCCAGTACTTC. Translated: CASSLQQYQETQYF.

The V call is TRBV6-5, the J call TRBJ1-2; tentatively, D is TRBD1 (5 bases). The CDR3 has 13 residues. The germline V gene has CDR1 MNHEY and CDR2 SVGAGI. The ends were cut back, 2 bases at V and 8 bases at J, with 12 bases in the middle. The CDR3 protein is CASSYGARRGYTF. The DNA for the CDR3 is TGTGCCAGCAGTTACGGGGCGCGGCGGGGCTACACCTTC.

The V call is TRBV7-2, the J call TRBJ1-5, with no clear D. With 4 bases removed from V and 1 base from J, the gap between germline ends came to 11 bases. CDR3 length: 15 amino acids. Germline-derived CDR1 and CDR2 are SGHTA and FQGNSA. CDR3 residues: CASSSRRASNQPQHF. The CDR3 nucleotides read TGTGCCAGCAGCTCGCGACGGGCCAGCAATCAGCCCCAGCATTTT.

This chain's CDR3 is CASRRDRAHEQYV. In nucleotides, the CDR3 is TGTGCCAGCAGAAGGGACAGGGCCCACGAGCAGTACGTC. The V gene is TRBV6-5, the J gene TRBJ2-7, with 9 bases fitting TRBD1. Germline loops: CDR1 MNHEY, CDR2 SVGAGI. The CDR3 runs 13 residues. Trimming took 6 bases from V and 5 from J; bases not matched to a gene: 5.

CDR3 region: CASSPLRGSGGEDTQYF. The CDR3 DNA is TGTGCCAGTAGCCCACTCCGGGGTAGCGGGGGGGAAGATACGCAGTATTTT. The chain uses TRBV19 and TRBJ2-3; the match to TRBD2 covers 11 bases. V was pared by 6 bases and J by 5 bases, with 13 bases of the junction left unmatched. Germline V gives CDR1 LNHDA, CDR2 SQIVND (reference sequence). The CDR3 is made up of 17 amino acids.

J is TRBJ2-3 and V is TRBV4-1, with 9 bases that match TRBD1. The CDR3 extends over 15 amino acids. Germline-derived CDR1 and CDR2 are MGHRA and YSYEKL. V shed 1 base and J 5 bases; nucleotides not matched to a gene: 4. CDR3 sequence reads: CASSQAGQGKDTQYF. The CDR3 nucleotides read TGCGCCAGCAGCCAAGCGGGACAGGGAAAAGATACGCAGTATTTT.

V gene TRBV6-5 combines with J gene TRBJ1-1; 7 bases match TRBD1. Germline V CDR1 and CDR2: MNHEY, SVGAGI. There are 15 residues in the CDR3. J lost 0 bases, V lost 10 bases, and 11 bases had no gene match. CDR3 in amino acids: CATLGGQVLNTEAFF. The CDR3 DNA reads TGTGCCACCCTTGGAGGACAGGTCTTGAACACTGAAGCTTTCTTT.

The gene calls are TRBV5-5 and TRBJ1-1, with D maybe TRBD1 (5 bases). CDR3 length equals 14 residues. V gave up 0 bases and J gave up 4 bases, with 10 bases separating them. Germline V gene data show CDR1 as SGHKS and CDR2 as YYEKEE (reference sequence). CDR3 nucleotide sequence: TGTGCCAGCAGCTTGGGAGGGGATAGCACTGAAGCTTTCTTT. This codes for CASSLGGDSTEAFF.